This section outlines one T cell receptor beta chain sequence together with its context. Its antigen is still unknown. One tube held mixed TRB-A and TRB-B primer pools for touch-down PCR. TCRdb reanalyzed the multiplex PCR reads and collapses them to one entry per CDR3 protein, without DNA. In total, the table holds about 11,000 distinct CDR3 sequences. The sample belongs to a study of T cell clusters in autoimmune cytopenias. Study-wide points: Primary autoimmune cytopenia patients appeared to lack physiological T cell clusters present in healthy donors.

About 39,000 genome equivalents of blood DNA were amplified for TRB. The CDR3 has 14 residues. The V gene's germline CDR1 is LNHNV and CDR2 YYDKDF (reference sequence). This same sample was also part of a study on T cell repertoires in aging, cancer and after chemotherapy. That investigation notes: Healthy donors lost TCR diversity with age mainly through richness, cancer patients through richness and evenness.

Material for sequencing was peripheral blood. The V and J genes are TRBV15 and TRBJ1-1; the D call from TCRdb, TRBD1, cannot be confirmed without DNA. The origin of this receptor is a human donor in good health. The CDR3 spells CATSRDGGNTEAFF. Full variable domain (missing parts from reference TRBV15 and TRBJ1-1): DAMVIQNPRYQVTQFGKPVTLSCSQTLNHNVMYWYQQKSSQAPKLLFHYYDKDFNNEADTPDNFQSRRPNTSFCFLDIRSPGLGDTAMYLCATSRDGGNTEAFFGQGTRLTVV.